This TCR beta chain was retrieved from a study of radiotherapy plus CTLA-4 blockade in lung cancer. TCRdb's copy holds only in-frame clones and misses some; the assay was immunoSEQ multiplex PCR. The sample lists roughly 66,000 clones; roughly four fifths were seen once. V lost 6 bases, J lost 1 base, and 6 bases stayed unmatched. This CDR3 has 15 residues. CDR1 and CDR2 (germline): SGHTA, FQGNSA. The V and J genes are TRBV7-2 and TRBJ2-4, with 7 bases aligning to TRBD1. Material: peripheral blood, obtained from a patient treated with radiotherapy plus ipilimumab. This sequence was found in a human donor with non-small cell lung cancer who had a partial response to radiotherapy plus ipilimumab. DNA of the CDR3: TGTGCCAGCAGACAACAGGGGTCGGCCAAAAACATTCAGTACTTC. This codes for CASRQQGSAKNIQYF.